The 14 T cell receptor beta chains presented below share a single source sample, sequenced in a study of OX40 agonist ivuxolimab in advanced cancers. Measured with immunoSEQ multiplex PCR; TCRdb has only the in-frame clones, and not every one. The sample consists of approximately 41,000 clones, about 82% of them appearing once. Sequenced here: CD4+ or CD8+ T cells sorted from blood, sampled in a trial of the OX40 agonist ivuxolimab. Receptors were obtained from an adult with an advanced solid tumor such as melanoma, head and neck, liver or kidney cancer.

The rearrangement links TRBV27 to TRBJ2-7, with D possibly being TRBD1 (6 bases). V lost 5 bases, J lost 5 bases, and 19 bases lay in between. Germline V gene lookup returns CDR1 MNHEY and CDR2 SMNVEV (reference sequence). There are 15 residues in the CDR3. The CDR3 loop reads CASSTGRIAIDEQYF. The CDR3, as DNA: TGTGCCAGCAGTACAGGGCGGATCGCGATCGACGAGCAGTACTTC.

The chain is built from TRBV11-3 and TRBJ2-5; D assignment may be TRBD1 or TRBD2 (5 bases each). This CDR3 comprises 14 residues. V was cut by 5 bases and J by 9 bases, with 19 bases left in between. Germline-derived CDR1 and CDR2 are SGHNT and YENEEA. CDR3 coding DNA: TGTGCCAGCAGCCCGGGACCATCGGCCGGGTCCCAGTACTTC. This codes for CASSPGPSAGSQYF.

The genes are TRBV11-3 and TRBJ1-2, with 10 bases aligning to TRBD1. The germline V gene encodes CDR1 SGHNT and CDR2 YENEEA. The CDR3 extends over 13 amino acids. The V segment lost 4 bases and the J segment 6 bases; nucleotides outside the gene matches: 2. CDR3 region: CASSWDRGDGYTF. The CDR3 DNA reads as TGTGCCAGCAGCTGGGACAGGGGTGATGGCTACACCTTC.

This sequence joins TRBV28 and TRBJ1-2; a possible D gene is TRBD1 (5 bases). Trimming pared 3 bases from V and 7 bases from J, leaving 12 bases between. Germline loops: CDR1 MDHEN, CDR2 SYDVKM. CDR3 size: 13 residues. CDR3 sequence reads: CASSFGDRGGYTF. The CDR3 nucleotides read TGTGCCAGCAGTTTCGGGGATAGGGGTGGCTACACCTTC.

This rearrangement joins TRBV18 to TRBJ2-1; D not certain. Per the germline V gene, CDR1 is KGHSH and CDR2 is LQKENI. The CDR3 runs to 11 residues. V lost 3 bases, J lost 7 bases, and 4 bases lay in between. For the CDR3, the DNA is TGTGCCAGCTCACCGCAAAATGAGCAGTTCTTC. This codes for CASSPQNEQFF.

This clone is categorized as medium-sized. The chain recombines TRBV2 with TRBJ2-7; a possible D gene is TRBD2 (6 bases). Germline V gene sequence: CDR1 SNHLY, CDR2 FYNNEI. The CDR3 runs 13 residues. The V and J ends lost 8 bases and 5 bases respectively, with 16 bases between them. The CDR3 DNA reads TGTGCCAGCTTGGGCGGGACGGTCAACGAGCAGTACTTC. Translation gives CASLGGTVNEQYF.

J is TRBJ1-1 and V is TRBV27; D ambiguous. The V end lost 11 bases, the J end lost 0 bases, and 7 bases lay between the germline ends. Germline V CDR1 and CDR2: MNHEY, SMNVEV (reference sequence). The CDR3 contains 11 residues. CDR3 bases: TGTGCCCCTCCTGTGAACACTGAAGCTTTCTTT. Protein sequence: CAPPVNTEAFF.

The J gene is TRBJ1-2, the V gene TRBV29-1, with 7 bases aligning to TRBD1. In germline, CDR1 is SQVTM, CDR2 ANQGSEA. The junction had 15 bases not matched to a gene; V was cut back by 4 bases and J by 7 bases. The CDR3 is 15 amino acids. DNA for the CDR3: TGCAGCGTTGTACCGAACAGGGGAGGGAGAGGTGGCTACACCTTC. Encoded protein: CSVVPNRGGRGGYTF.

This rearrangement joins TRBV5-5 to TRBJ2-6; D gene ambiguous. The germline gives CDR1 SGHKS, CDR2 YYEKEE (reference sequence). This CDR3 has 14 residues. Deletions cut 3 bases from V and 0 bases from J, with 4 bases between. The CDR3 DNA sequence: TGTGCCAGCAGCTGGGACTCTGGGGCCAACGTCCTGACTTTC. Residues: CASSWDSGANVLTF.

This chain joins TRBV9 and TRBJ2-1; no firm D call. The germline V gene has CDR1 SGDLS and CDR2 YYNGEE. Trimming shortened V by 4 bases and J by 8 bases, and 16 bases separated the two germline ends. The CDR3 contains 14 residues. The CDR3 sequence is CASSRLMGSDEQFF. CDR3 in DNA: TGTGCCAGCAGCCGCCTGATGGGTTCCGATGAGCAGTTCTTC.

The CDR3, as DNA: TGTGCCATCGAGCGGGAGGGCGGGGAGCTGTTTTTT. It specifies CAIEREGGELFF. The rearrangement joins TRBV11-3 to TRBJ2-2; 10 bases fit TRBD2. The length of the CDR3 is 12 residues. The germline gives CDR1 SGHNT, CDR2 YENEEA. J lost 7 bases, V lost 10 bases, and 3 bases had no gene match.

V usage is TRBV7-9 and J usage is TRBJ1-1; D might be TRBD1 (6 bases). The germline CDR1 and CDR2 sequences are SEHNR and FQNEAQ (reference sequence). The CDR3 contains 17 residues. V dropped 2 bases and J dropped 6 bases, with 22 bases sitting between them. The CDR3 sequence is CASSLRVMGHLLPEAFF. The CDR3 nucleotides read TGTGCCAGCAGCTTAAGGGTCATGGGACACCTTTTACCTGAAGCTTTCTTT.

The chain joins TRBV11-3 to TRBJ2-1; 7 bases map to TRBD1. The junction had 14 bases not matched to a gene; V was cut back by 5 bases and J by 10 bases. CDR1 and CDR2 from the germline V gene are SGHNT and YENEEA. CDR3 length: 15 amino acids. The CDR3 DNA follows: TGTGCCAGCAGCCCCGGGACAGAGAAATTTAGGGAGCAGTTCTTC. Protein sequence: CASSPGTEKFREQFF.

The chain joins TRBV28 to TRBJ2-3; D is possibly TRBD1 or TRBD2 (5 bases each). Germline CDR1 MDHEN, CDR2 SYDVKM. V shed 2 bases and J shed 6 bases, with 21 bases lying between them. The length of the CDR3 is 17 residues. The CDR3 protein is CASSLVGDAFSSDTQYF. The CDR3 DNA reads TGTGCCAGCAGTTTAGTAGGGGACGCTTTCTCGTCTGATACGCAGTATTTT.